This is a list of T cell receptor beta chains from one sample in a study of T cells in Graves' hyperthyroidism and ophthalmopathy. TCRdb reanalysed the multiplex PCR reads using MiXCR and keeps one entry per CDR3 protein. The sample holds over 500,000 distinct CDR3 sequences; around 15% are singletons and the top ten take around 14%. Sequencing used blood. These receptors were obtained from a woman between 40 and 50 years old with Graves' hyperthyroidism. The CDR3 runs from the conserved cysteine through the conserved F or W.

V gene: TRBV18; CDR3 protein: CASSPRGRMNTEAFF
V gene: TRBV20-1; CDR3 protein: CSASRRGNTEAFF
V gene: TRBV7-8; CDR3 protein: CASSLGGETGGGYTF
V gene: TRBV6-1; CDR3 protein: CASRSLSLGGSPLHF
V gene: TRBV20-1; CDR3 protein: CSARDLIQRGADTQYF
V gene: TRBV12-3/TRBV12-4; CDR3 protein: CASSFGQGRETQYF
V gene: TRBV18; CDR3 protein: CASSPLSGGNRQPQHF
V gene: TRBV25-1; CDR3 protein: CATRQGLYGYTF
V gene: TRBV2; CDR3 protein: CASSLSGLAGGNAYEQYF
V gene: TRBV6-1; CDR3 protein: CASKLDRYSNQPQHF
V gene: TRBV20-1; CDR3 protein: CSARERQKIYEQYF
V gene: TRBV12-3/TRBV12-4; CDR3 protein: CASSLGEGAGEAFF
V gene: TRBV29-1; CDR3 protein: CSVERGGRETQYF
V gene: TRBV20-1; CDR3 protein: CSARDRDRGHQETQYF
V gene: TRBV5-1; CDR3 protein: CASSLLIADSTDTQYF
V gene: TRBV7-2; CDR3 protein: CASLRRVTNTEAFF
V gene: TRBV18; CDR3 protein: CASSSVGGDFTEAFF
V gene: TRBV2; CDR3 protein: CASTARGRGLRTEAFF
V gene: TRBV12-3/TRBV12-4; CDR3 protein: CASSLFGGGQETQYF
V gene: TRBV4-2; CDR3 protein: CASSQEEPGPMNTEAFF
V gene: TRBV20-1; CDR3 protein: CSASPGPGTEAFF
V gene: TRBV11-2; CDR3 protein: CASSLDRLAHEQFF
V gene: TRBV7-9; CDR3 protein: CASSFPGTGPHTDTQYF
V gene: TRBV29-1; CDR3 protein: CSVGASGPYEQYF
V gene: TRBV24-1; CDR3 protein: CATSERGQGGNEQFF
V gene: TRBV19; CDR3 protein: CASSALDRPNTEAFF
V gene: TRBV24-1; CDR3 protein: CATSGRQANQETQYF
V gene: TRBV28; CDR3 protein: CASSFSGWATEAFF
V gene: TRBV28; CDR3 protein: CASSFRDRGLTEAFF
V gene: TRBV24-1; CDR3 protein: CATSDVTGGTYNEQFF
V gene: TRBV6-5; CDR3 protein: CASSNRESYNEQFF
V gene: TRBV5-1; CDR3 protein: CASSLRGTGGSGANVLTF
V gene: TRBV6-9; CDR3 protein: CASSSRGQAFF
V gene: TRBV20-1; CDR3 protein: CSARESVVVASYNEQFF
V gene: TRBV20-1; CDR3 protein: CSAISLGAAYEQYF
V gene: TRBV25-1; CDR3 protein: CASGNGGQGRYEQYF
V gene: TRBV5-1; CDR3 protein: CASSVGGVEETQYF
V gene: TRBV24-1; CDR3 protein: CATSERDRGFYNEQFF
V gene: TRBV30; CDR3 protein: CAWSSTQFGKLFF
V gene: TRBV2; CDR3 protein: CASKKYMDEQYF
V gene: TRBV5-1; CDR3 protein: CASTRDRGSYEQYF
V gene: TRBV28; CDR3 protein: CASRDTGGPNYGYTF
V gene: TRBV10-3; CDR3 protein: CAISEDRANNQPQHF
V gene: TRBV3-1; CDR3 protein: CASSQSGNEQYF
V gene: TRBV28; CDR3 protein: CASSGASGAQETQYF
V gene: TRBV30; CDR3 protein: CAWEEDTQYF